This T cell receptor (beta chain) derives from a study of neurological immune-mediated disorders. Study-wide context: Within the group of some 34 multiple sclerosis patients, approximately 31 were relapsing-remitting, while 3 were secondary progressive. Study-wide findings and caveats: No CDR3 amino acid sequences were shared by expanded clones across subjects, suggesting private repertoires in all groups. Multiple sclerosis, the disease with the least TCR clonal expansion, fell below healthy controls, whereas HTLV-1-associated myelopathy showed the most.

The CDR3 length is 14 residues. CDR1 DFQATT and CDR2 SNEGSKA come from the germline V gene (reference sequence). Between the trimmed V and J ends, which lost 0 bases and 6 bases, there was a span of 13 bases. A 10-nucleotide random UMI tagged transcripts in template-switch 5'RACE cDNA synthesis. TCRdb re-derived calls from the 5' RACE reads in MiXCR, one entry per CDR3 protein. The sample gives 40,000 to 50,000 distinct CDR3 sequences, about 1.8% of which show up once; more than 2% is in the top ten. In this sample, this clonotype turned up many times. Antigen: not known. This chain links TRBV20-1 with TRBJ2-3; tentative D call: TRBD2 (6 bases). The source is a woman in her forties with multiple sclerosis. Material: PBMCs. The chain's CDR3 is CSARDSAGWDTQYF. DNA for the CDR3: TGCAGTGCTAGAGATTCCGCGGGGTGGGATACGCAGTATTTT.